One and the same sample provided the 17 T cell receptor beta chains below, sequenced in a study of cytomegalovirus exposure and HLA in healthy donors. Both 60 Vbeta primers and 13 Jbeta primers went into the PCR. Libraries were prepared by immunoSEQ multiplex PCR; TCRdb keeps only in-frame clonotypes and omits some of them. The sample holds 140,000 or so clones, around 78% seen once. The sequenced sample consisted of PBMCs. Receptors were obtained from a woman under 30 in good health and CMV-seropositive.

This chain connects TRBV2 to TRBJ1-1; no clear D gene. The V gene's germline CDR1 is SNHLY and CDR2 FYNNEI. This CDR3 spans 12 amino acids. Between the trimmed V and J ends, which lost 7 bases and 1 base, there was a span of 7 bases. CDR3 region: CASNPRNTEAFF. The CDR3 nucleotides are TGTGCCAGCAACCCCAGGAACACTGAAGCTTTCTTT.

This rearrangement joins TRBV29-1 to TRBJ1-5; D is unresolved. The germline V gene encodes CDR1 SQVTM and CDR2 ANQGSEA. The CDR3 length is 12 residues. The V gene lost 7 bases and the J gene lost 0 bases, with 7 bases spanning the gap. In nucleotides, the CDR3 is TGCAGCGCGGGGTATAGCAATCAGCCCCAGCATTTT. Amino acid sequence: CSAGYSNQPQHF.

The J gene is TRBJ1-6, the V gene TRBV14; TRBD1 is a possible D gene (6 bases). V was pared by 3 bases and J by 7 bases, with 13 bases between. The CDR3 runs 15 residues. The germline V gene has CDR1 SGHDN and CDR2 FVKESK. The CDR3 DNA sequence: TGTGCCAGCAGCCAGCCGGGACAATGGAATTCACCCCTCCACTTT. Residues: CASSQPGQWNSPLHF.

V gene TRBV29-1 combines with J gene TRBJ1-2; possible D gene TRBD1, 5 bases. The germline V gene has CDR1 SQVTM and CDR2 ANQGSEA. The CDR3 is 12 amino acids. V was shortened by 7 bases and J by 2 bases, with 11 bases between the two germline ends. The DNA of the CDR3 is TGCAGCGCCGGGGGGGGAAACTATGGCTACACCTTC. Translation: CSAGGGNYGYTF. Complete variable domain (other parts from reference TRBV29-1 and TRBJ1-2): SAVISQKPSRDICQRGTSLTIQCQVDSQVTMMFWYRQQPGQSLTLIATANQGSEATYESGFVIDKFPISRPNLTFSTLTVSNMSPEDSSIYLCSAGGGNYGYTFGSGTRLTVV.

The rearrangement links TRBV6-5 to TRBJ2-7; 8 bases agree with TRBD1. This CDR3 comprises 13 residues. Germline trimming cut 8 bases from V and 6 bases from J; bases unmatched to any gene: 9. The germline CDR1 and CDR2 sequences are MNHEY and SVGAGI. The CDR3 DNA follows: TGTGCCAGCGGACCGGGACAGGATCCCGAGCAGTACTTC. Amino acid sequence: CASGPGQDPEQYF.

CDR3 sequence (DNA): TGTGCCAGCAGTCCCGGGACAGGGGTCGAGACCCAGTACTTC. Translation: CASSPGTGVETQYF. The chain uses TRBV7-9 and TRBJ2-5, with TRBD1 identical over 10 bases. The ends lost 6 bases at V and 5 bases at J; junction bases unmatched: 6. CDR1 is SEHNR and CDR2 is FQNEAQ in the germline V gene (reference sequence). The CDR3 loop spans 14 amino acids.

The V and J genes are TRBV6-4 and TRBJ2-3; D is ambiguous. This CDR3 is 14 amino acids long. V was clipped by 3 bases and J by 0 bases, with 7 bases between them. Germline V gene lookup returns CDR1 MRHNA and CDR2 SNTAGT. This CDR3 is CASSEKASTDTQYF. DNA for the CDR3: TGTGCCAGCAGTGAAAAAGCGAGCACAGATACGCAGTATTTT.

The V and J genes are TRBV5-4 and TRBJ1-1, with 10 bases lining up with TRBD1. The V gene end was trimmed by 0 bases and the J gene end by 5 bases; junction bases not matched to a gene: 10. Germline CDR1 reads SGHNT; CDR2 reads YYREEE (reference sequence). The CDR3 sequence is 17 residues long. The chain's CDR3 is CASSLGGTGVGRTEAFF. DNA for the CDR3: TGTGCCAGCAGCTTGGGAGGGACAGGGGTGGGTAGGACTGAAGCTTTCTTT.

The chain joins TRBV5-1 to TRBJ1-6; D remains ambiguous. CDR1 SGHRS and CDR2 YFSETQ come from the germline V gene. There are 15 residues in the CDR3. Trimming stripped 0 bases from V and 7 bases from J, with 11 bases between. CDR3 nucleotides: TGCGCCAGCAGCTTGGTAGACGGCAGGAATTCACCCCTCCACTTT. Translating gives CASSLVDGRNSPLHF.

This clone was found once. This chain links TRBV18 with TRBJ2-5, with TRBD1 identical over 8 bases. The germline gives CDR1 KGHSH, CDR2 LQKENI. V lost 4 bases to trimming and J lost 4 bases; unmatched junction nucleotides: 2. The CDR3 sequence is 13 residues long. CDR3 loop: CASSLDRVETQYF. CDR3 nucleotide sequence: TGTGCCAGCTCACTGGACAGGGTAGAGACCCAGTACTTC.

The chain couples TRBV7-9 to TRBJ2-2; 8 nucleotides match TRBD1. Germline V lookup: CDR1 SEHNR, CDR2 FQNEAQ (reference sequence). Losses at the gene ends were 6 bases for V and 5 bases for J; bases not matched to a gene: 17. This CDR3 has 18 amino acids. CDR3 in DNA: TGTGCCAGCAGTCACACAGGGGGAGTCAGCATGAGGACCGGGGAGCTGTTTTTT. Translated: CASSHTGGVSMRTGELFF.

V and J are TRBV5-6 and TRBJ2-5; TRBD2 is a possible D gene (6 bases). This CDR3 contains 16 residues. Trimming shortened V by 4 bases and J by 6 bases, and 22 bases separated the two germline ends. CDR1 and CDR2 from the germline V gene are SGHDT and YYEEEE. CDR3 region: CASSAYSGGGDKTQYF. As DNA, the CDR3 is TGTGCCAGCAGCGCCTACAGTGGTGGAGGGGATAAGACCCAGTACTTC. Using reference TRBV5-6 and TRBJ2-5 for the parts outside the CDR3, the full variable domain is DAGVTQSPTHLIKTRGQQVTLRCSPKSGHDTVSWYQQALGQGPQFIFQYYEEEERQRGNFPDRFSGHQFPNYSSELNVNALLLGDSALYLCASSAYSGGGDKTQYFGPGTRLLVL.

V is TRBV28 and J is TRBJ2-2; 11 nucleotides agree with TRBD2. J gave up 4 bases and V 1 base, and 11 bases lay outside the gene matches. Germline CDR1 is MDHEN and CDR2 is SYDVKM. This CDR3 is 19 amino acids long. CDR3 residues: CASSLSLVAGGQGTGELFF. CDR3 coding DNA: TGTGCCAGCAGTTTATCGCTGGTAGCGGGGGGGCAGGGCACCGGGGAGCTGTTTTTT.

J is TRBJ1-1 and V is TRBV18, with 9 nucleotides matching TRBD1. Germline values: CDR1 KGHSH, CDR2 LQKENI. Trimming removed 3 bases from V and 1 base from J; junction bases left unmatched: 3. CDR3 size: 15 residues. In DNA, the CDR3 is TGTGCCAGCTCACCTAGGGACAGGGAGAACACTGAAGCTTTCTTT. Translated, it gives CASSPRDRENTEAFF.

The chain recombines TRBV7-9 with TRBJ1-4, with no clear D. Germline CDR1 is SEHNR and CDR2 is FQNEAQ (reference sequence). The V and J ends lost 3 bases and 3 bases respectively, with 8 bases between them. The CDR3 is 14 residues long. CDR3 bases: TGTGCCAGCAGCTTCCCTCGGTCTAATGAAAAACTGTTTTTT. Translation gives CASSFPRSNEKLFF.

The rearrangement links TRBV28 to TRBJ1-6; TRBD1 matches at 8 bases. CDR1 and CDR2 (germline): MDHEN, SYDVKM. CDR3 size: 16 residues. The V segment lost 6 bases and the J segment 3 bases; nucleotides outside the gene matches: 7. The CDR3 bases are TGTGCCAGCAGGGGAGCGGACAGGGTCTATAATTCACCCCTCCACTTT. Amino acid sequence: CASRGADRVYNSPLHF.

The chain carries TRBV27 and TRBJ1-3; D unresolved. Looked up from germline, CDR1 is MNHEY and CDR2 is SMNVEV (reference sequence). The CDR3 spans 13 residues. V lost 0 bases and J 4 bases, leaving 4 bases between the germline ends. CDR3 sequence (DNA): TGTGCCAGCAGTTTATCCATCGGAAACACCATATATTTT. As protein: CASSLSIGNTIYF.